This note documents a single T cell receptor (beta chain) sequence. Its matching antigen is unknown. Sorted-subset replicate PCR reactions contained roughly 200 ng DNA, corresponding to approximately 30,000 T cell genomes. Method: immunoSEQ multiplex PCR; TCRdb's copy keeps in-frame clones and lacks some. The sample holds roughly 170,000 clones, 65% to 70% seen once. These data belong to a study of shared clonotypes between healthy human individuals. Study outcomes and limitations: Some naive CD4 clonotypes, roughly 5%, turned up in common across a handful of donors. Since donors were few, the genetic and exposure-history diversity represented was limited.

All donors were Caucasian adults living in Nashville, Tennessee. Sequences were obtained from memory CD4+ T cells sorted from blood. The sample's subset: CD45RA-negative fraction. This sequence originates from a man aged 30 to 45 in good health.

The CDR3 DNA reads as TGTGCCAGCAGCGAGGGTGTAGCGGGATCCTTCACAGATACGCAGTATTTT. Its protein product is CASSEGVAGSFTDTQYF. The V call is TRBV9, the J call TRBJ2-3, with TRBD2 matching 8 bases. The germline gives CDR1 SGDLS, CDR2 YYNGEE. There are 17 residues in the CDR3. Trimming cost V 3 bases and J 2 bases; bases outside gene matches: 11. Based on the CDR3 plus reference TRBV9 and TRBJ2-3, the full variable domain is DSGVTQTPKHLITATGQRVTLRCSPRSGDLSVYWYQQSLDQGLQFLIQYYNGEERAKGNILERFSAQQFPDLHSELNLSSLELGDSALYFCASSEGVAGSFTDTQYFGPGTRLTVL.